These 26 T cell receptor beta chains originate from one sample sequenced in a study of cytomegalovirus exposure and HLA in healthy donors. The PCR ran on 60 Vbeta and 13 Jbeta primers. The assay was immunoSEQ multiplex PCR, and TCRdb's table has in-frame clones only and misses some. The sample consists of over 85,000 clones, 73% of them appearing once. Sequences were obtained from PBMCs. These receptors were taken from a man aged 35 to 55 in good health and CMV-seronegative.

This chain uses TRBV6-6 with TRBJ1-2; 8 bases align to TRBD1. Trimming took 0 bases from V and 5 from J; bases not matched to a gene: 2. There are 14 residues in the CDR3. CDR1 is MNHNY, CDR2 SVGAGI, per germline (reference sequence). CDR3 sequence: CASSYSTGAYGYTF. In nucleotides, the CDR3 is TGTGCCAGCAGTTACTCGACAGGGGCGTATGGCTACACCTTC.

This chain links TRBV9 with TRBJ2-3, with 10 bases aligning to TRBD2. V gave up 4 bases and J gave up 6 bases; unmatched junction bases: 5. Germline V lookup: CDR1 SGDLS, CDR2 YYNGEE. The CDR3 consists of 14 residues. The CDR3 DNA reads as TGTGCCAGCAGCAGCGGGGGGGGCCCTGATACGCAGTATTTT. It translates to CASSSGGGPDTQYF.

The genes are TRBV10-3 and TRBJ1-1; 8 bases are a match to TRBD1. V shed 7 bases and J 3 bases; nucleotides not matched to a gene: 13. The CDR3 has 16 amino acids. Germline values: CDR1 ENHRY, CDR2 SYGVKD. CDR3 in DNA: TGTGCCATCAAGGACGTCAGGGGGCAGAGGGACACTGAAGCTTTCTTT. Amino acids: CAIKDVRGQRDTEAFF.

Within the sample, this clone is medium-sized (0.01 to 0.1%). Different DNA sequences within this sample yield the same CDR3. This chain uses TRBV2 with TRBJ1-1; tentatively, D is TRBD1 (6 bases). This CDR3 contains 13 residues. Germline assignment: CDR1 SNHLY and CDR2 FYNNEI. Trimming left V 4 bases short and J 4 bases short, with 10 bases between. CDR3 amino acids: CASSAGAGTEAFF. The CDR3 DNA follows: TGTGCCAGCAGTGCAGGGGCAGGCACTGAAGCTTTCTTT.

The rearrangement joins TRBV5-1 to TRBJ1-4, with 10 bases fitting TRBD1. Germline assignment: CDR1 SGHRS and CDR2 YFSETQ. CDR3 length equals 15 residues. V lost 5 bases to trimming and J lost 8 bases; unmatched junction nucleotides: 9. The CDR3 DNA reads TGCGCCAGCAGTTCTACCGGACAGGGGGGGGAAAAACTGTTTTTT. This translates into CASSSTGQGGEKLFF.

The rearrangement links TRBV2 to TRBJ2-7; TRBD1 matches 9 bases. This CDR3 is built from 15 residues. With V trimmed by 8 bases and J by 2 bases, 10 bases remained unmatched. Germline V lookup: CDR1 SNHLY, CDR2 FYNNEI. The CDR3 spells CASFFPGQGTYEQYF. The CDR3 DNA is TGTGCCAGCTTTTTTCCGGGACAGGGAACCTACGAGCAGTACTTC.

About this clone itself: Other DNA sequences in this sample translate to the same CDR3. This sequence joins TRBV5-1 and TRBJ1-6; D is possibly TRBD1 (6 bases). The CDR3 spans 14 residues. Looked up from germline, CDR1 is SGHRS and CDR2 is YFSETQ. V was cut by 0 bases and J by 10 bases, with 11 bases left in between. For the CDR3, the DNA is TGCGCCAGCAGCTTGGCAGGTAGGGGGTCACCCCTCCACTTT. It encodes CASSLAGRGSPLHF.

CDR3 protein: CASSLDAGADTQYF. The DNA of the CDR3 is TGTGCCAGCAGCTTAGATGCAGGTGCAGATACGCAGTATTTT. This rearrangement joins TRBV11-1 to TRBJ2-3, with D hard to call. The CDR3 spans 14 residues. Looked up from germline, CDR1 is SGHAT and CDR2 is FQDESV (reference sequence). Deletions cut 1 base from V and 4 bases from J, with 9 bases between.

This clone was detected once. Here the CDR3 DNA reads TGCGCCAGCAGCTTGGGTACCTCTAACTCCTACGAGCAGTACTTC. This translates into CASSLGTSNSYEQYF. This sequence joins TRBV5-1 and TRBJ2-7; D unclear. The germline V gene encodes CDR1 SGHRS and CDR2 YFSETQ. CDR3 length equals 15 residues. The V end was cut by 0 bases, the J end by 0 bases, with 10 bases between.

The chain carries TRBV5-1 and TRBJ2-3; D is possibly TRBD1 (5 bases). CDR1 and CDR2 (germline): SGHRS, YFSETQ. Trimming removed 9 bases at V and 0 bases at J, with 14 bases between. CDR3 size: 14 residues. This CDR3 reads CATRQGSSTDTQYF. The CDR3 DNA sequence: TGCGCCACCAGGCAGGGTTCTAGCACAGATACGCAGTATTTT.

The chain combines TRBV4-2 with TRBJ1-3, with D uncertain. Trimming took 1 base from V and 2 from J, leaving 9 bases between them. CDR3 size: 15 residues. Germline V gives CDR1 LGHNA, CDR2 YNFKEQ. Written as DNA, the CDR3 is TGTGCCAGCAGCCAAGGGCCGGGTCCTGGAAACACCATATATTTT. Protein product: CASSQGPGPGNTIYF.

This clone came up a few times. The rearrangement links TRBV19 to TRBJ1-6; no reliable D call. Germline assignment: CDR1 LNHDA and CDR2 SQIVND (reference sequence). The CDR3 spans 13 residues. V gave up 5 bases and J gave up 6 bases, with 8 bases separating them. Written as DNA, the CDR3 is TGTGCCAGTAGTGGCCAGGCTAATTCACCCCTCCACTTT. Translating gives CASSGQANSPLHF.

Regarding this clone: Other DNA sequences within the sample encode an identical CDR3. The chain employs TRBV6-5 and TRBJ2-5; 9 nucleotides align to TRBD1. The CDR3 covers 13 residues. Germline V gives CDR1 MNHEY, CDR2 SVGAGI. After removal of 6 bases from V and 5 bases from J, the junction contained 4 bases not matched to a gene. DNA of the CDR3: TGTGCCAGCAGGAGACAGGGGGTTGAGACCCAGTACTTC. Translated, it gives CASRRQGVETQYF.

This chain connects TRBV19 to TRBJ1-5, with D maybe TRBD1 (6 bases). The V end lost 3 bases, the J end lost 6 bases, and 12 bases lay between the germline ends. Germline V gives CDR1 LNHDA, CDR2 SQIVND (reference sequence). The CDR3 runs 14 residues. The CDR3 sequence: CASSMGGGVQPQHF. The CDR3 region has the DNA TGTGCCAGTAGTATGGGAGGGGGTGTTCAGCCCCAGCATTTT.

V gene TRBV7-8 combines with J gene TRBJ2-1; the match to TRBD1 covers 7 bases. V shed 1 base and J 6 bases; nucleotides not matched to a gene: 12. The V gene's germline CDR1 is SGHVS and CDR2 FQNEAQ. The CDR3 length is 17 residues. The CDR3 loop is CASSLGATGYSFNEQFF. CDR3 bases: TGTGCCAGCAGCTTAGGGGCGACAGGGTATTCGTTCAATGAGCAGTTCTTC.

This clone was counted between two and nine times. The chain carries TRBV5-5 and TRBJ1-6, with D perhaps TRBD1 (6 bases). V was clipped by 2 bases and J by 7 bases, with 13 bases between them. This CDR3 comprises 15 residues. The V gene's germline CDR1 is SGHKS and CDR2 YYEKEE (reference sequence). The CDR3 coding sequence is TGTGCCAGCAGCTTTGGACAGCCGGGGAATTCACCCCTCCACTTT. It specifies CASSFGQPGNSPLHF.

V is TRBV29-1 and J is TRBJ2-7; the D gene is possibly TRBD1 (6 bases). Trimming took off 4 bases at V and 2 bases at J, with 21 bases between the two ends. The CDR3 runs to 16 residues. Germline CDR1 is SQVTM and CDR2 is ANQGSEA. The CDR3 is CSVGRQWVRGPYEQYF. For the CDR3, the DNA is TGCAGCGTTGGACGCCAGTGGGTCAGGGGACCCTACGAGCAGTACTTC.

This chain joins TRBV7-2 and TRBJ2-1; D might be TRBD2 (5 bases). The germline V and J ends were trimmed by 0 bases and 2 bases, with 8 bases remaining between them. Germline V lookup: CDR1 SGHTA, CDR2 FQGNSA. This CDR3 has 15 residues. The CDR3 region has the DNA TGTGCCAGCAGCTTAGCGAGGGATACCTACAATGAGCAGTTCTTC. Amino acids: CASSLARDTYNEQFF.

The chain joins TRBV7-2 to TRBJ1-4; a possible D gene is TRBD1 (5 bases). Between the trimmed V and J ends, which lost 1 base and 0 bases, there was a span of 12 bases. Germline assignment: CDR1 SGHTA and CDR2 FQGNSA. The CDR3 length is 17 residues. CDR3 nucleotides: TGTGCCAGCAGCTTAGAGGGGAGGGTTTCAACTAATGAAAAACTGTTTTTT. Protein: CASSLEGRVSTNEKLFF.

This chain uses TRBV28 with TRBJ2-7; 10 bases are a match to TRBD2. J lost 1 base, V lost 5 bases, and 5 bases had no gene match. The length of the CDR3 is 15 residues. The germline gives CDR1 MDHEN, CDR2 SYDVKM. CDR3 bases: TGTGCCAGCAGTCCCTCTAGCGGGGGATCCTACGAGCAGTACTTC. Its translation is CASSPSSGGSYEQYF.

The V and J genes are TRBV28 and TRBJ1-2; D gene ambiguous. With 4 bases removed from V and 8 bases from J, the gap between germline ends came to 20 bases. CDR3 length: 15 amino acids. From germline, CDR1 is MDHEN and CDR2 SYDVKM. Here the CDR3 DNA reads TGTGCCAGCAGTTCCCGCCCCGGCGGGTTAAGAGGCTACACCTTC. Translation gives CASSSRPGGLRGYTF.

To note about this clone: The CDR3 end shows no conserved phenylalanine or tryptophan, and so a read error is likely. Here the CDR3 DNA reads TGTGCCAGCAGCAAAGACAGGGGGACCACTGAAGCTTTCGTT. Its protein is CASSKDRGTTEAFV. The chain carries TRBV7-9 and TRBJ1-1; 9 positions agree with TRBD1. The CDR3 sequence is 14 residues long. Germline loops: CDR1 SEHNR, CDR2 FQNEAQ (reference sequence). Trimming removed 5 bases from V and 4 bases from J; junction bases left unmatched: 5.

J is TRBJ2-1 and V is TRBV6-5; a weak D match, TRBD2 (7 bases). CDR3 length: 13 residues. The V gene lost 8 bases and the J gene lost 8 bases, with 16 bases spanning the gap. Germline V CDR1 and CDR2: MNHEY, SVGAGI. The CDR3 region is CASGGAVRHEQFF. CDR3 DNA: TGTGCCAGCGGGGGGGCGGTTAGGCATGAGCAGTTCTTC.

The chain recombines TRBV30 with TRBJ2-1, with 7 bases lining up with TRBD2. The CDR3 totals 14 residues. Looked up from germline, CDR1 is GTSNPN and CDR2 is SVGIG (reference sequence). The J segment lost 3 bases and the V segment lost 0 bases, leaving 2 bases of the junction unmatched. CDR3 residues: CAWSVTGGYNEQFF. Written as DNA, the CDR3 is TGTGCCTGGAGTGTAACGGGGGGCTACAATGAGCAGTTCTTC.

The V call is TRBV28, the J call TRBJ2-3, with 7 bases identical to TRBD2. CDR3 size: 16 residues. V lost 1 base and J lost 2; bases outside the gene matches: 6. Germline loops: CDR1 MDHEN, CDR2 SYDVKM. The DNA for the CDR3 is TGTGCCAGCAGTTTATCTAGCGGACCGGTCACAGATACGCAGTATTTT. Its protein is CASSLSSGPVTDTQYF. Full variable domain (remainder filled in from reference TRBV28 and TRBJ2-3): DVKVTQSSRYLVKRTGEKVFLECVQDMDHENMFWYRQDPGLGLRLIYFSYDVKMKEKGDIPEGYSVSREKKERFSLILESASTNQTSMYLCASSLSSGPVTDTQYFGPGTRLTVL.

The rearrangement uses TRBV10-3 and TRBJ2-7; D perhaps matches TRBD1 (5 bases). CDR3 length: 14 residues. The V end was cut by 4 bases, the J end by 1 base, with 11 bases between. CDR1 and CDR2 from the germline V gene are ENHRY and SYGVKD. The CDR3 nucleotides are TGTGCCATCAGTGTGGGCAGGGAATCCTACGAGCAGTACTTC. It specifies CAISVGRESYEQYF.